This T cell receptor beta chain was captured by sequencing in a study of blood T cell repertoires in COVID-19. At the level of the study: The United States, Italy and Spain provided the acute and convalescent COVID-19 samples. Nucleic acid was either cDNA or gDNA, and it came from T cells, B-cell-depleted T cells, or PBMCs.

Germline CDR1 reads LNHDA; CDR2 reads SQIVND (reference sequence). The CDR3 totals 18 residues. Unmatched junction bases numbered 20, after V lost 6 bases and J lost 4 bases. In the authors' methods: Amplification with reference gene primers provided the estimates of nucleated cell counts. Only in-frame clones appear in the TCRdb table, and some are missing; sequencing was by immunoSEQ multiplex PCR. V and J calls and clone size are as listed in that table; D and trimming were resolved from the DNA. The sample contains under 300,000 clones, around 87% of which appear only once. This sequence joins TRBV19 and TRBJ1-1; 7 nucleotides match TRBD1. The clonotype originates from a woman aged 60-75 years with COVID-19, enrolled during active disease. The sequenced material came from peripheral blood. The CDR3 here is CASRTDRGGYLGGTEAFF. The CDR3 nucleotides read TGTGCCAGTAGAACGGACAGAGGGGGCTACCTGGGGGGCACTGAAGCTTTCTTT.